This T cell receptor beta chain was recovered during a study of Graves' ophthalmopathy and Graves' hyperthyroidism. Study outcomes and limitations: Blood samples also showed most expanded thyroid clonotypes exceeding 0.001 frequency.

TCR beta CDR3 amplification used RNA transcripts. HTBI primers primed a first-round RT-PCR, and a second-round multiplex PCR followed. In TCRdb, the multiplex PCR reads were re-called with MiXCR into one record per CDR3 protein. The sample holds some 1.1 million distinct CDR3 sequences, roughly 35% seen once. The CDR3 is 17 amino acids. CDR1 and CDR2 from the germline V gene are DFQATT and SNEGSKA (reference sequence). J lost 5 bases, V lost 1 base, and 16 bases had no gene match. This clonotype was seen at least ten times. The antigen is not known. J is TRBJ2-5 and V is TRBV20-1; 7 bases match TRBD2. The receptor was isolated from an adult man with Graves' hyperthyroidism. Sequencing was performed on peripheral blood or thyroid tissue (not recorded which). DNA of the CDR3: TGCAGTGCTAGAGGGCGAGGAGGGAGGGGAGGCCGCGAGACCCAGTACTTC. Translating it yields CSARGRGGRGGRETQYF.